A single sample gave rise to the 28 T cell receptor beta chains below, sequenced in a study of Tregs in tolerant kidney transplant recipients. TCRdb's copy holds only in-frame clones and misses some; the assay was immunoSEQ multiplex PCR. This sample has some 14,000 clones, with roughly nine tenths found just once. The material sequenced was CD8+ T cells from blood. The receptors were sampled from a human donor in good health.

This rearrangement joins TRBV29-1 to TRBJ1-2, with 11 bases matching TRBD1. In germline, CDR1 is SQVTM, CDR2 ANQGSEA. The CDR3 is 16 amino acids. V was clipped by 0 bases and J by 4 bases; unmatched bases: 7. The CDR3 region is CSVEERTGGISYGYTF. The CDR3 region has the DNA TGCAGCGTTGAAGAACGGACAGGGGGCATCAGCTATGGCTACACCTTC.

The chain employs TRBV30 and TRBJ1-2; possibly TRBD1 for D (5 bases). CDR1 is GTSNPN and CDR2 is SVGIG in the germline V gene (reference sequence). This CDR3 is built from 11 residues. Trimming pared 3 bases from V and 7 bases from J, leaving 9 bases between. This chain's CDR3 is CAWRKGLGYTF. Written as DNA, the CDR3 is TGTGCCTGGAGAAAGGGGCTTGGCTACACCTTC. Drawing the rest from reference TRBV30 and TRBJ1-2, the complete variable domain is SQTIHQWPATLVQPVGSPLSLECTVEGTSNPNLYWYRQAAGRGLQLLFYSVGIGQISSEVPQNLSASRPQDRQFILSSKKLLLSDSGFYLCAWRKGLGYTFGSGTRLTVV.

The chain joins TRBV11-2 to TRBJ2-1; D may be TRBD2 (5 bases). Looked up from germline, CDR1 is SGHAT and CDR2 is FQNNGV. V was clipped by 5 bases and J by 4 bases, with 15 bases between them. The CDR3 consists of 15 residues. The CDR3 here is CASSPTTGGYNEQFF. The CDR3 coding sequence is TGTGCCAGCAGCCCGACTACCGGTGGGTACAATGAGCAGTTCTTC.

Within the sample, this clone is large (0.1 to 1%). The chain employs TRBV5-4 and TRBJ2-5; D is ambiguous. Germline V gene lookup returns CDR1 SGHNT and CDR2 YYREEE (reference sequence). The germline V and J ends were trimmed by 2 bases and 5 bases, with 7 bases remaining between them. The CDR3 has 12 residues. For the CDR3, the DNA is TGTGCCAGCAGCTTTGATTGGGAGACCCAGTACTTC. This translates into CASSFDWETQYF.

In nucleotides, the CDR3 is TGTGCCTGGAGTTTCCGGCTCAGCCCCACAGATACGCAGTATTTT. Protein sequence: CAWSFRLSPTDTQYF. The rearrangement uses TRBV30 and TRBJ2-3; D not certain. V lost 2 bases and J lost 2, with 14 bases in between. This CDR3 spans 15 amino acids. Germline lookup yields CDR1 GTSNPN and CDR2 SVGIG (reference sequence).

V is TRBV2 and J is TRBJ1-2, with 7 bases identical to TRBD1. The V and J ends lost 6 bases and 8 bases, in that order; junction bases with no gene match: 12. Germline CDR1 SNHLY, CDR2 FYNNEI. The CDR3 sequence is 14 residues long. CDR3 nucleotides: TGTGCCAGCAGCGATACAGGGGACACACAGGGCTACACCTTC. Its translation: CASSDTGDTQGYTF.

The gene calls are TRBV4-3 and TRBJ2-7, with 7 nucleotides matching TRBD2. This CDR3 region has 14 residues. Germline values: CDR1 LGHNA, CDR2 YSLEER. V lost 1 base and J lost 2; bases outside the gene matches: 2. The CDR3, as DNA: TGCGCCAGCAGCCAAGCTAGCGGTCCCTACGAGCAGTACTTC. Protein sequence: CASSQASGPYEQYF.

V usage is TRBV2 and J usage is TRBJ2-6; D remains unclear. Trimming took 1 base from V and 0 from J, leaving 10 bases between them. CDR1 and CDR2 (germline): SNHLY, FYNNEI. The CDR3 loop spans 17 amino acids. This chain's CDR3 is CASSEGVRTSGANVLTF. DNA for the CDR3: TGTGCCAGCAGTGAAGGGGTCAGGACCTCTGGGGCCAACGTCCTGACTTTC.

J is TRBJ1-5 and V is TRBV19, with D perhaps TRBD1 (5 bases). The V end lost 5 bases, the J end lost 3 bases, and 14 bases lay between the germline ends. Germline V gene lookup returns CDR1 LNHDA and CDR2 SQIVND (reference sequence). The CDR3 extends over 15 amino acids. The DNA for the CDR3 is TGTGCCAGTAGTCTTCGTCGACAGACCAATCAGCCCCAGCATTTT. It translates to CASSLRRQTNQPQHF.

The chain combines TRBV4-2 with TRBJ1-1; D is uncertain. The length of the CDR3 is 15 residues. CDR1 LGHNA and CDR2 YNFKEQ come from the germline V gene. With 0 bases removed from V and 3 bases from J, the gap between germline ends came to 11 bases. DNA for the CDR3: TGTGCCAGCAGCCAAGAGCCGGGATCCTACACTGAAGCTTTCTTT. Translating gives CASSQEPGSYTEAFF.

The rearrangement links TRBV15 to TRBJ1-1, with 7 bases fitting TRBD1. Germline CDR1 reads LNHNV; CDR2 reads YYDKDF (reference sequence). The ends lost 5 bases at V and 6 bases at J; junction bases unmatched: 6. The CDR3 is made up of 13 amino acids. The CDR3 spells CATSSQGVPEAFF. CDR3 DNA sequence: TGTGCCACCAGCTCCCAGGGGGTCCCTGAAGCTTTCTTT.

This clone was detected a few times. Other nucleotide sequences from this sample produce the same CDR3. The gene calls are TRBV7-3 and TRBJ1-1; no reliable D call. Per germline, CDR1 SGHTA and CDR2 FQGTGA. With 1 base removed from V and 5 bases from J, the gap between germline ends came to 8 bases. This CDR3 comprises 13 residues. The DNA for the CDR3 is TGTGCCAGCAGCTTAAAGGGATGGACTGAAGCTTTCTTT. Protein sequence: CASSLKGWTEAFF.

This chain connects TRBV18 to TRBJ2-1, with D possibly being TRBD1 or TRBD2 (6 bases each). The CDR3 is 14 residues long. Germline CDR1 reads KGHSH; CDR2 reads LQKENI. With 10 bases removed from V and 3 bases from J, the gap between germline ends came to 16 bases. The CDR3 DNA follows: TGTGCCACCGCGGGACAAAGCTACTACAATGAGCAGTTCTTC. This encodes CATAGQSYYNEQFF.

The sample holds one count of this clone. This rearrangement joins TRBV27 to TRBJ2-3; TRBD2 matches at 12 bases. CDR1 MNHEY and CDR2 SMNVEV come from the germline V gene (reference sequence). The CDR3 has 16 residues. V trimming: 5 bases; J trimming: 4 bases; junction bases outside the gene matches: 7. The CDR3 region is CASSPSSGGASDTQYF. The DNA of the CDR3 is TGTGCCAGCAGTCCTTCTAGCGGGGGGGCGTCAGATACGCAGTATTTT.

This chain connects TRBV30 to TRBJ1-1; 7 bases map to TRBD1. V lost 7 bases, J lost 5 bases, and 10 bases stayed unmatched. The CDR3 spans 13 residues. From germline, CDR1 is GTSNPN and CDR2 SVGIG (reference sequence). The CDR3 sequence is CASDKGAGTEAFF. DNA for the CDR3: TGTGCCTCCGATAAGGGGGCCGGTACTGAAGCTTTCTTT.

The chain employs TRBV4-1 and TRBJ2-7, with a possible D match to TRBD1 (6 bases). Looked up from germline, CDR1 is MGHRA and CDR2 is YSYEKL. V was shortened by 1 base and J by 2 bases, with 12 bases between the two germline ends. The CDR3 spans 15 residues. The CDR3 loop is CASSQGDRRAYEQYF. DNA for the CDR3: TGCGCCAGCAGCCAAGGTGACAGGCGGGCCTACGAGCAGTACTTC.

The genes are TRBV6-6 and TRBJ1-4; D is unclear. The CDR3 sequence is 11 residues long. The ends were cut back, 6 bases at V and 7 bases at J, with 6 bases in the middle. Germline V gene lookup returns CDR1 MNHNY and CDR2 SVGAGI (reference sequence). The CDR3 region has the DNA TGTGCCAGCAGGAAATTTGAAAAACTGTTTTTT. This codes for CASRKFEKLFF.

In its sample, this clone ranks as medium-sized. This chain connects TRBV14 to TRBJ2-3; 7 bases align to TRBD2. The germline V gene encodes CDR1 SGHDN and CDR2 FVKESK. The V and J ends lost 0 bases and 2 bases, in that order; junction bases with no gene match: 8. The CDR3 sequence is 17 residues long. Here the CDR3 DNA reads TGTGCCAGCAGCCAAGATAGTGGGGGACTAATCACAGATACGCAGTATTTT. This gives the protein CASSQDSGGLITDTQYF.

The chain links TRBV9 to TRBJ2-1; perhaps TRBD1 as D (6 bases). The CDR3 is 15 residues long. In germline, CDR1 is SGDLS, CDR2 YYNGEE. V lost 7 bases and J lost 0, with 14 bases in between. CDR3 DNA: TGTGCCAGCGGCGAGACAGGCAGCTCCTACAATGAGCAGTTCTTC. Its translation: CASGETGSSYNEQFF. Drawing the rest from reference TRBV9 and TRBJ2-1, the complete variable domain is DSGVTQTPKHLITATGQRVTLRCSPRSGDLSVYWYQQSLDQGLQFLIQYYNGEERAKGNILERFSAQQFPDLHSELNLSSLELGDSALYFCASGETGSSYNEQFFGPGTRLTVL.

The chain's CDR3 is CAISGTGTTNTEAFF. The CDR3 region has the DNA TGTGCCATCAGTGGTACCGGGACAACCAACACTGAAGCTTTCTTT. The chain combines TRBV10-3 with TRBJ1-1; TRBD1 is a possible D gene (6 bases). CDR1 is ENHRY, CDR2 SYGVKD, per germline. The V end lost 4 bases, the J end lost 2 bases, and 14 bases lay between the germline ends. There are 15 residues in the CDR3.

A single count supports this clone. V is TRBV4-3 and J is TRBJ1-1; possibly TRBD1 for D (6 bases). The V gene's germline CDR1 is LGHNA and CDR2 YSLEER. The CDR3 sequence is 17 residues long. V was pared by 1 base and J by 3 bases, with 18 bases between. CDR3 nucleotide sequence: TGCGCCAGCAGCCAAGGAGGGGGGGTATCAGGAGACACTGAAGCTTTCTTT. Protein: CASSQGGGVSGDTEAFF.

This chain uses TRBV7-9 with TRBJ2-5; TRBD2 agrees at 7 bases. Germline CDR1 reads SEHNR; CDR2 reads FQNEAQ (reference sequence). The trim removed 3 bases at V and 1 base at J, leaving 8 bases unmatched. The CDR3 covers 16 residues. The CDR3 reads CASSFPTSTVQETQYF. The CDR3 DNA sequence: TGTGCCAGCAGCTTCCCGACTAGCACCGTCCAAGAGACCCAGTACTTC.

This clone was recorded only once. CDR3 sequence reads: CASSILGSSYEQYF. In DNA, the CDR3 is TGTGCCAGTAGTATTCTCGGGAGCTCCTACGAGCAGTACTTC. J is TRBJ2-7 and V is TRBV19; maybe TRBD2 (6 bases). V shed 3 bases and J shed 0 bases, with 9 bases lying between them. CDR1 and CDR2 (germline): LNHDA, SQIVND (reference sequence). The CDR3 sequence is 14 residues long.

V usage is TRBV27 and J usage is TRBJ2-7; TRBD2 agrees at 9 bases. V shed 8 bases, J shed 6 bases, and the junction held 11 bases outside the gene matches. The CDR3 totals 14 residues. Germline V gene sequence: CDR1 MNHEY, CDR2 SMNVEV (reference sequence). Here the CDR3 DNA reads TGTGCCAGCTCAGCGAGCGGGAGGTATTTCGAGCAGTACTTC. As protein: CASSASGRYFEQYF.

The chain has TRBV4-3 and TRBJ2-5; 10 bases agree with TRBD2. This CDR3 is 16 amino acids long. The J segment lost 4 bases and the V segment lost 1 base, leaving 6 bases of the junction unmatched. Germline V gene lookup returns CDR1 LGHNA and CDR2 YSLEER. The CDR3 DNA sequence: TGCGCCAGCAGCCAAGGGACTAGCGGACTTAGAGAGACCCAGTACTTC. Protein sequence: CASSQGTSGLRETQYF.

The chain employs TRBV4-2 and TRBJ2-7, with 10 bases identical to TRBD1. V lost 4 bases to trimming and J lost 2 bases; unmatched junction nucleotides: 8. The CDR3 totals 16 residues. Germline V gene lookup returns CDR1 LGHNA and CDR2 YNFKEQ. The CDR3 nucleotides are TGTGCCAGCAGCCGGGAGGGGACAGGGGTTCCCTACGAGCAGTACTTC. Encoded protein: CASSREGTGVPYEQYF.

This chain joins TRBV4-1 and TRBJ1-2; D uncertain. This CDR3 has 15 amino acids. The V end lost 4 bases, the J end lost 8 bases, and 20 bases lay between the germline ends. CDR1 is MGHRA, CDR2 YSYEKL, per germline. The CDR3 region is CASSPHVGEGYGYTF. CDR3 coding DNA: TGCGCCAGCAGCCCCCACGTCGGAGAGGGTTACGGCTACACCTTC.

The rearrangement links TRBV27 to TRBJ2-1; tentatively, D is TRBD2 (6 bases). Trimming removed 5 bases at V and 9 bases at J, with 14 bases between. Per germline, CDR1 MNHEY and CDR2 SMNVEV (reference sequence). There are 13 residues in the CDR3. CDR3 in amino acids: CASSLREFGEQFF. CDR3 bases: TGTGCCAGCAGTCTTCGGGAGTTCGGTGAGCAGTTCTTC.